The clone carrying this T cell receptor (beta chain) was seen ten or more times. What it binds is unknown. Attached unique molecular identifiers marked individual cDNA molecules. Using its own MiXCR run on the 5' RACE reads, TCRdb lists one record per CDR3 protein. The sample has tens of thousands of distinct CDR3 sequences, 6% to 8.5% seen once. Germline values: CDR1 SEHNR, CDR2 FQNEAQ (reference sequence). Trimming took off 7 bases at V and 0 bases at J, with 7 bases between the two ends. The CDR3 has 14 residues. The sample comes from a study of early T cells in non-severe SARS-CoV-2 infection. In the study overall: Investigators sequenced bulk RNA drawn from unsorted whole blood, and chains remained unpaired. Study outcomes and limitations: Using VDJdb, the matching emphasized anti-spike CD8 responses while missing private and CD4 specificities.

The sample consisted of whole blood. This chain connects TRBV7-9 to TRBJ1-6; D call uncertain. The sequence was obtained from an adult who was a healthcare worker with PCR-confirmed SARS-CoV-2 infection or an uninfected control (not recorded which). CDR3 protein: CASNEGSYNSPLHF. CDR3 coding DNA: TGTGCCAGCAACGAGGGCTCCTATAATTCACCCCTCCACTTT.